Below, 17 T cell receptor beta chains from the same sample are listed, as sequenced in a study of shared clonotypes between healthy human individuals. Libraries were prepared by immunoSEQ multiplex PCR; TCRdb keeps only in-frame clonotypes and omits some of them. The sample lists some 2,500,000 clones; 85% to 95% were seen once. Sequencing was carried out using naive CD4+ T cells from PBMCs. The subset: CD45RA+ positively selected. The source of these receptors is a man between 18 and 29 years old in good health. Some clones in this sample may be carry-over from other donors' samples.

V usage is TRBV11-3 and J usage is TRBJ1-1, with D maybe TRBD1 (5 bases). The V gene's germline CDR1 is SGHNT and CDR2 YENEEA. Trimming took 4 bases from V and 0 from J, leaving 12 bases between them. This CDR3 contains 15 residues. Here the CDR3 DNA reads TGTGCCAGCAGCTGGGGGGACGCAATGAACACTGAAGCTTTCTTT. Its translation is CASSWGDAMNTEAFF.

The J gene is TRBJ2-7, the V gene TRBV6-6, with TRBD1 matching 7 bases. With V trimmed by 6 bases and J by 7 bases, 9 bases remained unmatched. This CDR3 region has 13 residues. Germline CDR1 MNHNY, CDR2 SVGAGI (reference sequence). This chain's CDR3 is CASRGQPRWEQYF. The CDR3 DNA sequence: TGTGCCAGCAGGGGACAGCCTCGGTGGGAGCAGTACTTC.

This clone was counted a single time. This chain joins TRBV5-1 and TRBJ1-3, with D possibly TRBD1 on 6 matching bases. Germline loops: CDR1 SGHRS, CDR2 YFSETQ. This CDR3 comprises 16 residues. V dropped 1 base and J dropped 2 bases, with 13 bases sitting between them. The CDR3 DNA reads TGCGCCAGCAGCTTGACCCAGACAGGACCTGGAAACACCATATATTTT. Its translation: CASSLTQTGPGNTIYF.

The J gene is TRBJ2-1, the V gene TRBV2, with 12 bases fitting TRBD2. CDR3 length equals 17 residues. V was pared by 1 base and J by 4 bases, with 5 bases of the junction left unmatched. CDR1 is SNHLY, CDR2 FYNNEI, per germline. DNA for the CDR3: TGTGCCAGCAGTGAAGTAACTAGCGGGAGGCTTTACAATGAGCAGTTCTTC. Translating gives CASSEVTSGRLYNEQFF.

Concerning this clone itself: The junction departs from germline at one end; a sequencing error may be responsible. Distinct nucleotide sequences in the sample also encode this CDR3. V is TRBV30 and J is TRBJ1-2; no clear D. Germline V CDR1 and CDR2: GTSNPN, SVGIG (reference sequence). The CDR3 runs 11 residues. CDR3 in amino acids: CAVYAAGGYTF. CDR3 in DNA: TGCGCCGTATATGCGGCGGGTGGCTACACCTTC.

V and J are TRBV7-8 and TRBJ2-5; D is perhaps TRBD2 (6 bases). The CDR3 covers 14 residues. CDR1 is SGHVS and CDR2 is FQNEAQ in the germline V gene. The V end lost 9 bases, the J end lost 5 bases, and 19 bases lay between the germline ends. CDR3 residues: CASSFGGRSETQYF. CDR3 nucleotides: TGTGCCAGTTCGTTTGGAGGGAGGTCGGAGACCCAGTACTTC. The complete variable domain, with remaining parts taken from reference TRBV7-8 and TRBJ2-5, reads GAGVSQSPRYKVAKRGQDVALRCDPISGHVSLFWYQQALGQGPEFLTYFQNEAQLDKSGLPSDRFFAERPEGSVSTLKIQRTQQEDSAVYLCASSFGGRSETQYFGPGTRLLVL.

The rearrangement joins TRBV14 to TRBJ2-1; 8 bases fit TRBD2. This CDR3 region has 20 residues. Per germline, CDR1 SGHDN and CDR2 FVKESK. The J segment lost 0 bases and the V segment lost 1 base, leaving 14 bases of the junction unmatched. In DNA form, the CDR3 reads TGTGCCAGCAGCCAAGGGCCTAGCGGGTATGTTGGGGGCTCCTACAATGAGCAGTTCTTC. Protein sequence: CASSQGPSGYVGGSYNEQFF.

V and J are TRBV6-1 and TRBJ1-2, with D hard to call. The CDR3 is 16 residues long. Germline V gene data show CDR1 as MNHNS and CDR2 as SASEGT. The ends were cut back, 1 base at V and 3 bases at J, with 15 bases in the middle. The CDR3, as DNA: TGTGCCAGCAGTGAAGGTGGTAGCAGCCTGTACTATGGCTACACCTTC. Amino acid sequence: CASSEGGSSLYYGYTF.

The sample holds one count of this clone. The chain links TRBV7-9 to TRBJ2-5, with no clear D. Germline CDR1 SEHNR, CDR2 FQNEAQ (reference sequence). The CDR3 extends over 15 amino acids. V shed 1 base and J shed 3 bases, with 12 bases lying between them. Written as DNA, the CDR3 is TGTGCCAGCAGCTTAGTCCGAGCACCTGAAGAGACCCAGTACTTC. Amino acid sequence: CASSLVRAPEETQYF.

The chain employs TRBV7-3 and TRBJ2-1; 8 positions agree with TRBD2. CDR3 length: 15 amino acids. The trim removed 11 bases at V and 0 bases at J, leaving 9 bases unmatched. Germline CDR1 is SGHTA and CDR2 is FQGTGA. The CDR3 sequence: CAVASGPSSYNEQFF. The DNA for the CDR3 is TGTGCCGTGGCTAGCGGGCCTAGCTCCTACAATGAGCAGTTCTTC.

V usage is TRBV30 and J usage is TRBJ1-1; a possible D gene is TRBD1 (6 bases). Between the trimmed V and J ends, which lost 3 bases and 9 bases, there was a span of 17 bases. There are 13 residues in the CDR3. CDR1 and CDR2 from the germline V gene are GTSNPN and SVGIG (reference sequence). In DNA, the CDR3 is TGTGCCTGGAGGCTAGGGGGTTCTGGGAAAGCTTTCTTT. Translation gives CAWRLGGSGKAFF.

CDR3 DNA: TGCGCCAGCAGCTTGGGGGGACAGGGCTATGGGGAGCAGTACTTC. Translated, it gives CASSLGGQGYGEQYF. This chain connects TRBV5-1 to TRBJ2-7; 9 bases line up with TRBD1. V gave up 0 bases and J gave up 7 bases; unmatched junction bases: 8. The CDR3 length is 15 residues. Looked up from germline, CDR1 is SGHRS and CDR2 is YFSETQ.

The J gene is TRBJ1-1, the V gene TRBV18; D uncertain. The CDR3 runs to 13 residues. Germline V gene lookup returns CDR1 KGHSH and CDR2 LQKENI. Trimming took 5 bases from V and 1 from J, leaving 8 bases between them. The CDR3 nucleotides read TGTGCCAGCTCATCAAGTCAGAACACTGAAGCTTTCTTT. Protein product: CASSSSQNTEAFF.

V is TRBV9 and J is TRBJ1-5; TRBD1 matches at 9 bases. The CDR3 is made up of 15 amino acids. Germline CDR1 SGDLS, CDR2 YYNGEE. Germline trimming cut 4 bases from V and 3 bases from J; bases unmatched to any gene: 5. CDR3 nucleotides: TGTGCCAGCAGCCGTACAGGGGGCGTCAATCAGCCCCAGCATTTT. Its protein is CASSRTGGVNQPQHF.

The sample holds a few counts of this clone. The CDR3 nucleotides read TGTGCCAGCAGCTCGGATGTGAACACTGAAGCTTTCTTT. This translates into CASSSDVNTEAFF. The chain joins TRBV7-3 to TRBJ1-1; D remains ambiguous. Germline lookup yields CDR1 SGHTA and CDR2 FQGTGA. The CDR3 length is 13 residues. V shed 4 bases and J shed 0 bases, with 6 bases lying between them. Together with reference TRBV7-3 and TRBJ1-1, the CDR3 gives the full variable domain: GAGVSQTPSNKVTEKGKYVELRCDPISGHTALYWYRQSLGQGPEFLIYFQGTGAADDSGLPNDRFFAVRPEGSVSTLKIQRTERGDSAVYLCASSSDVNTEAFFGQGTRLTVV.

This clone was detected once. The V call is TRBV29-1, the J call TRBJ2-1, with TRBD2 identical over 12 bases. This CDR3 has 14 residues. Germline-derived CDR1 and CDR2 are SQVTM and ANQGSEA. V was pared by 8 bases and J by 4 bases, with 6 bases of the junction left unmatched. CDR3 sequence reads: CSTVGLAGYNEQFF. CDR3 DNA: TGCAGCACCGTCGGACTAGCGGGATACAATGAGCAGTTCTTC.

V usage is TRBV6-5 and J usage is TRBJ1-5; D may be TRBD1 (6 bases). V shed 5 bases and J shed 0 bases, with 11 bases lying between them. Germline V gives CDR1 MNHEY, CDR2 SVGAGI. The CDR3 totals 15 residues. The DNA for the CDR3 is TGTGCCAGCAGTGGACAGACAGATAGCAATCAGCCCCAGCATTTT. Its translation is CASSGQTDSNQPQHF.